Each of the 10 T cell receptor beta chains below was sequenced from the same sample in a study of shared clonotypes between healthy human individuals. Profiling relied on immunoSEQ multiplex PCR, and the TCRdb table lists in-frame clones only, not all of them. The repertoire includes about 2.3 million clones, around 92% of them detected once, and 0.37% sits in the top ten. The sequencing input was naive CD4+ T cells from PBMCs. Described subset: CD45RA+ positively selected. These receptors were obtained from a man aged 18 to 35 in good health. Some clones in this sample may be carry-over from other donors' samples.

This clone has only a few counts. The chain combines TRBV18 with TRBJ2-7; D unclear. CDR1 is KGHSH, CDR2 LQKENI, per germline. The length of the CDR3 is 14 residues. Deletions cut 2 bases from V and 2 bases from J, with 10 bases between. The CDR3: CASSPSPGTYEQYF. The CDR3 DNA sequence: TGTGCCAGCTCACCAAGCCCAGGTACCTACGAGCAGTACTTC.

This chain links TRBV28 with TRBJ2-7; 7 bases match TRBD1. Germline V lookup: CDR1 MDHEN, CDR2 SYDVKM. Trimming removed 2 bases from V and 3 bases from J; junction bases left unmatched: 10. The CDR3 consists of 16 residues. The CDR3 DNA follows: TGTGCCAGCAGTTTAGGGACAGCGACCCCGATCTACGAGCAGTACTTC. It translates to CASSLGTATPIYEQYF.

This chain joins TRBV19 and TRBJ1-5; maybe TRBD1 (6 bases). The V gene's germline CDR1 is LNHDA and CDR2 SQIVND (reference sequence). Trimming cost V 4 bases and J 0 bases, with 13 bases left between them. The CDR3 length is 16 residues. The chain's CDR3 is CASSTGQLYSNQPQHF. The CDR3 coding sequence is TGTGCCAGTAGTACAGGACAGCTGTATAGCAATCAGCCCCAGCATTTT.

This clone was seen just once. This chain joins TRBV19 and TRBJ1-2; TRBD1 might be the D (6 bases). CDR3 length equals 16 residues. Looked up from germline, CDR1 is LNHDA and CDR2 is SQIVND (reference sequence). V lost 7 bases, J lost 3 bases, and 21 bases lay in between. The CDR3 DNA is TGTGCCAGTACCCGAGGGGCACGGGGGCAGGACTATGGCTACACCTTC. It codes for CASTRGARGQDYGYTF.

V gene TRBV19 combines with J gene TRBJ2-7; no definite D call. This CDR3 is built from 16 residues. Deletions cut 1 base from V and 3 bases from J, with 16 bases between. In germline, CDR1 is LNHDA, CDR2 SQIVND (reference sequence). CDR3 sequence: CASSIALSKFGYEQYF. CDR3 DNA: TGTGCCAGTAGTATAGCTTTATCGAAGTTCGGCTACGAGCAGTACTTC.

J is TRBJ2-7 and V is TRBV28; 7 nucleotides agree with TRBD2. CDR3 length: 14 residues. Germline V gene sequence: CDR1 MDHEN, CDR2 SYDVKM. Trimming removed 8 bases from V and 3 bases from J; junction bases left unmatched: 10. The CDR3 loop reads CASCPMGGGYEQYF. DNA for the CDR3: TGTGCCAGCTGCCCCATGGGGGGGGGCTACGAGCAGTACTTC.

V gene TRBV14 combines with J gene TRBJ2-1, with D perhaps given as TRBD1 or TRBD2 (5 bases each). V was trimmed by 1 base and J by 8 bases, leaving 9 bases between them. CDR3 length: 13 amino acids. Germline V gene lookup returns CDR1 SGHDN and CDR2 FVKESK. The chain's CDR3 is CASSQGMGDEQFF. CDR3 DNA sequence: TGTGCCAGCAGCCAAGGAATGGGGGATGAGCAGTTCTTC.

This clone appeared once. This rearrangement joins TRBV4-2 to TRBJ1-2; tentative D call: TRBD1 (6 bases). V was trimmed by 4 bases and J by 2 bases, leaving 11 bases between them. This CDR3 contains 14 residues. The germline V gene encodes CDR1 LGHNA and CDR2 YNFKEQ. The CDR3 reads CASSLNDRNYGYTF. Here the CDR3 DNA reads TGTGCCAGCAGCCTCAACGACAGGAACTATGGCTACACCTTC.

This chain connects TRBV14 to TRBJ2-7; TRBD1 is a possible D gene (6 bases). CDR3 size: 15 residues. The V and J ends lost 3 bases and 3 bases respectively, with 15 bases between them. Germline-derived CDR1 and CDR2 are SGHDN and FVKESK. The CDR3 region is CASSHPGADFYEQYF. The CDR3 DNA sequence: TGTGCCAGCAGCCACCCAGGGGCGGACTTCTACGAGCAGTACTTC.

This chain connects TRBV18 to TRBJ2-7; 11 bases line up with TRBD2. The V gene's germline CDR1 is KGHSH and CDR2 LQKENI. With V trimmed by 3 bases and J by 4 bases, 5 bases remained unmatched. The CDR3 length is 15 residues. The CDR3 bases are TGTGCCAGCTCACCGGGGACTAGCGGAAATTACGAGCAGTACTTC. Its translation is CASSPGTSGNYEQYF.